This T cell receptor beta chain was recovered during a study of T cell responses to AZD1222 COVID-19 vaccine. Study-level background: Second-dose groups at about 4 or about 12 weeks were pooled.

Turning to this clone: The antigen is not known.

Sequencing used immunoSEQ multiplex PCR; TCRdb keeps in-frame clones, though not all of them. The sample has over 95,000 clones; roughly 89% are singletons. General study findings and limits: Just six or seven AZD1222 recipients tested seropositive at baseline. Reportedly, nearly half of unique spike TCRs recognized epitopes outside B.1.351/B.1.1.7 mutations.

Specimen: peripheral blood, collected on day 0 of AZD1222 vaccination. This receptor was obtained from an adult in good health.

The CDR3: CASSQDRYVAGGEDTGELFF. The DNA of the CDR3 is TGCGCCAGCAGCCAAGATCGTTATGTAGCGGGAGGGGAAGACACCGGGGAGCTGTTTTTT. The rearrangement links TRBV4-3 to TRBJ2-2, with TRBD2 matching 11 bases. V trimming: 0 bases; J trimming: 3 bases; junction bases outside the gene matches: 12. The CDR3 sequence is 20 residues long. From germline, CDR1 is LGHNA and CDR2 YSLEER.